The 2 T cell receptor beta chains presented below share a single source sample, sequenced in a study of neurological immune-mediated disorders. TCRdb reprocessed the 5' RACE reads with MiXCR, giving one entry per CDR3 protein. This sample has tens of thousands of distinct CDR3 sequences, with less than 8.5% found just once. The sample comprised PBMCs. The receptors stem from a woman aged 40 to 50 in good health.

This clonotype has ten or more counts. V and J are TRBV7-9 and TRBJ2-2, with TRBD1 matching 7 bases. Germline assignment: CDR1 SEHNR and CDR2 FQNEAQ (reference sequence). There are 19 residues in the CDR3. Trimming at V came to 5 bases and at J to 0 bases, leaving 15 bases not matched to a gene. The CDR3 DNA reads TGTGCCAGCAGCCAAAGGTCAGGCCGACAGGGAACGAACACCGGGGAGCTGTTTTTT. Translated: CASSQRSGRQGTNTGELFF.

This clonotype has a count of ten or more. V gene TRBV12-3 or TRBV12-4 combines with J gene TRBJ1-3, with no clear D. This CDR3 spans 12 amino acids. Trimming pared 6 bases from V and 4 bases from J, leaving 7 bases between. CDR3 coding DNA: TGTGCCAGCAGCACACAGGGAAACACCATATATTTT. It translates to CASSTQGNTIYF.